The 4 T cell receptor beta chains listed next were all sequenced from one sample in a study of shared clonotypes between healthy human individuals. Profiled with immunoSEQ multiplex PCR; TCRdb holds only in-frame clones, not every one. The sample has about 680,000 clones, roughly 73% seen once; the top ten hold more than 1.5%. Sample: memory CD4+ T cells sorted from blood. Subset here: CD45RA-negative fraction. Receptor source: a woman in her thirties in good health.

The chain combines TRBV6-5 with TRBJ2-2; 12 bases fit TRBD2. Germline-derived CDR1 and CDR2 are MNHEY and SVGAGI. J was trimmed by 4 bases and V by 5 bases; bases with no gene match: 2. The CDR3 runs to 15 residues. CDR3 protein: CASSGLAGITGELFF. Written as DNA, the CDR3 is TGTGCCAGCAGTGGACTAGCGGGAATCACCGGGGAGCTGTTTTTT.

The chain joins TRBV19 to TRBJ1-2; 8 nucleotides align to TRBD1. Unmatched junction bases numbered 8, after V lost 7 bases and J lost 4 bases. CDR3 length: 14 amino acids. CDR1 and CDR2 (germline): LNHDA, SQIVND (reference sequence). The CDR3 nucleotides read TGTGCCAGTATTCCAGGGGGCCTGGGCTATGGCTACACCTTC. It yields the protein CASIPGGLGYGYTF.

The sample holds a few counts of this clone. The rearrangement joins TRBV5-1 to TRBJ2-5; D gene ambiguous. Per germline, CDR1 SGHRS and CDR2 YFSETQ. V was pared by 1 base and J by 4 bases, with 14 bases between. The CDR3 spans 15 residues. The CDR3 bases are TGCGCCAGCAGCTTGCCCGCATCCTCTCCAGAGACCCAGTACTTC. Translated, it gives CASSLPASSPETQYF.

This clone was seen many times. The CDR3 loop reads CASSYQGSNTEAFF. The CDR3 nucleotides are TGTGCCAGCAGTTATCAGGGTTCGAACACTGAAGCTTTCTTT. This chain uses TRBV27 with TRBJ1-1, with D perhaps matching TRBD1 (5 bases). The CDR3 is 14 amino acids. Trimming removed 4 bases at V and 1 base at J, with 10 bases between. The germline V gene has CDR1 MNHEY and CDR2 SMNVEV (reference sequence).